This T cell receptor beta chain was profiled in a study of cytomegalovirus exposure and HLA in healthy donors. Study results and limitations: Among TCR sequences, most were rare, though some public TCRs appeared in many donors. Within the 120 or so validation repertoires, first-cohort TCR clusters tended to co-occur, according to a later analysis.

About this clone: The antigen remains undetermined.

This CDR3 is built from 16 residues. The V and J ends lost 1 base and 1 base respectively, with 13 bases between them. The V gene's germline CDR1 is SEHNR and CDR2 FQNEAQ (reference sequence). Generated by immunoSEQ multiplex PCR, the TCRdb table keeps only in-frame clones and is missing some. The profile shows about 120,000 clones, approximately 91% of them singletons. The chain links TRBV7-9 to TRBJ1-2; TRBD1 might be the D (5 bases). Sequencing used PBMCs. The sequence came from a woman younger than 30 in good health and CMV-seronegative. The CDR3 reads CASSLGFARVNYGYTF. DNA of the CDR3: TGTGCCAGCAGCTTAGGTTTCGCCAGGGTTAACTATGGCTACACCTTC.